The 23 T cell receptor beta chains listed next were all sequenced from one sample in a study of T cells in Graves' hyperthyroidism and ophthalmopathy. RNA transcripts gave rise to amplified TCR beta CDR3 regions. First-round RT-PCR targeting the TCR CDR3 was performed with the HTBI primer set. TCRdb reprocessed the multiplex PCR reads with MiXCR, giving one entry per CDR3 protein. The sample lists about 540,000 distinct CDR3 sequences; 46% were seen once. Material for sequencing was peripheral blood or thyroid tissue (not recorded which). The receptor set was obtained from a woman aged 18-35 years with Graves' hyperthyroidism.

About this clonotype: One base away lies a much larger clone, so this may be a sequencing read error. This chain connects TRBV11-3 to TRBJ1-1, with D perhaps matching TRBD1 (6 bases). CDR3 size: 15 residues. CDR1 SGHNT and CDR2 YENEEA come from the germline V gene. The CDR3 nucleotides read TGTGCCAGCAGCTTAGGTGGGGGCGTGAACACTGAAGCTTCCTTT. Translated: CASSLGGGVNTEASF.

Concerning this clonotype itself: The CDR3 does not close with the conserved phenylalanine or tryptophan, likely indicating a read error. The V and J genes are TRBV2 and TRBJ2-5, with 10 bases fitting TRBD2. V lost 6 bases to trimming and J lost 5 bases; unmatched junction nucleotides: 3. Germline lookup yields CDR1 SNHLY and CDR2 FYNNEI. The CDR3 runs 13 residues. The CDR3 loop reads CASSQTSGETQYS. The CDR3 bases are TGTGCCAGCAGCCAGACTAGCGGGGAGACCCAGTACTCC.

Notes on this clonotype: A much larger clone is a single base away; this may be a read error. The CDR3 end shows no conserved phenylalanine or tryptophan, and so a read error is likely. The V call is TRBV10-3, the J call TRBJ2-7, with TRBD1 matching 11 bases. The CDR3 length is 14 residues. J lost 0 bases, V lost 10 bases, and 5 bases had no gene match. CDR1 and CDR2 (germline): ENHRY, SYGVKD. CDR3 sequence (DNA): TGTGCCACAAGGACAGGGGGCCTCTCCTACGAGCAGTACCTC. This sequence encodes CATRTGGLSYEQYL.

The chain couples TRBV29-1 to TRBJ1-1, with TRBD1 as a possible D gene (5 bases). The V gene lost 7 bases and the J gene lost 1 base, with 19 bases spanning the gap. Germline V gene sequence: CDR1 SQVTM, CDR2 ANQGSEA. CDR3 size: 15 residues. The CDR3 loop is CSAPYLTATNTEAFF. The CDR3 region has the DNA TGCAGCGCGCCTTACCTGACAGCGACGAACACTGAAGCTTTCTTT.

This chain joins TRBV11-1 and TRBJ2-7; D perhaps matches TRBD2 (6 bases). Trimming took off 6 bases at V and 5 bases at J, with 14 bases between the two ends. CDR3 length: 13 residues. The germline gives CDR1 SGHAT, CDR2 FQDESV (reference sequence). The CDR3 DNA follows: TGTGCCAGCAGTCCTCCCGGGAGCCACGAGCAGTACTTC. It specifies CASSPPGSHEQYF.

The V gene is TRBV19, the J gene TRBJ2-7; D remains ambiguous. This CDR3 has 14 amino acids. V was clipped by 2 bases and J by 3 bases, with 11 bases between them. CDR1 is LNHDA and CDR2 is SQIVND in the germline V gene (reference sequence). The CDR3 reads CASSINPNVYEQYF. The CDR3 region has the DNA TGTGCCAGTAGTATAAATCCGAACGTCTACGAGCAGTACTTC.

The rearrangement joins TRBV7-9 to TRBJ1-2, with 7 nucleotides matching TRBD1. Germline loops: CDR1 SEHNR, CDR2 FQNEAQ (reference sequence). The CDR3 consists of 14 residues. J gave up 6 bases and V 3 bases, and 7 bases lay outside the gene matches. The CDR3 is CASSFQGEQDGYTF. Written as DNA, the CDR3 is TGTGCCAGCAGCTTCCAGGGGGAGCAGGATGGCTACACCTTC.

This clonotype turned up a few times. Here the CDR3 reads CASSPDIYEQYF. The CDR3 DNA reads as TGTGCCAGCTCACCTGATATCTACGAGCAGTACTTC. V usage is TRBV7-8 and J usage is TRBJ2-7; no definite D call. Deletions cut 8 bases from V and 3 bases from J, with 11 bases between. CDR1 and CDR2 (germline): SGHVS, FQNEAQ. The CDR3 consists of 12 residues.

The chain recombines TRBV7-9 with TRBJ2-2; D unresolved. This CDR3 comprises 14 residues. Per the germline V gene, CDR1 is SEHNR and CDR2 is FQNEAQ (reference sequence). Trimming took off 5 bases at V and 6 bases at J, with 13 bases between the two ends. The CDR3 sequence: CASSPLSGAGELFF. The CDR3 DNA follows: TGTGCCAGCAGCCCCCTGAGTGGGGCCGGGGAGCTGTTTTTT.

The sample holds many counts of this clonotype. The chain joins TRBV15 to TRBJ1-5; D is unclear. The ends were cut back, 0 bases at V and 10 bases at J, with 7 bases in the middle. Germline V CDR1 and CDR2: LNHNV, YYDKDF (reference sequence). The CDR3 consists of 12 residues. CDR3 DNA sequence: TGTGCCACCAGCAGAGATGCGGTTCCCCAGCATTTT. This encodes CATSRDAVPQHF. The full variable domain, rest sourced from reference TRBV15 and TRBJ1-5, is DAMVIQNPRYQVTQFGKPVTLSCSQTLNHNVMYWYQQKSSQAPKLLFHYYDKDFNNEADTPDNFQSRRPNTSFCFLDIRSPGLGDTAMYLCATSRDAVPQHFGDGTRLSIL.

This clonotype was observed at least ten times. The chain is built from TRBV7-9 and TRBJ2-7; D gene uncertain. Per germline, CDR1 SEHNR and CDR2 FQNEAQ (reference sequence). The CDR3 has 12 residues. V dropped 5 bases and J dropped 4 bases, with 9 bases sitting between them. The DNA for the CDR3 is TGTGCCAGCAGCCCGCATAGGTACGAGCAGTACTTC. Amino acids: CASSPHRYEQYF. Complete variable domain (other parts from reference TRBV7-9 and TRBJ2-7): DTGVSQNPRHKITKRGQNVTFRCDPISEHNRLYWYRQTLGQGPEFLTYFQNEAQLEKSRLLSDRFSAERPKGSFSTLEIQRTEQGDSAMYLCASSPHRYEQYFGPGTRLTVT.

The chain combines TRBV7-9 with TRBJ2-2; tentatively, D is TRBD2 (6 bases). This CDR3 has 14 amino acids. Looked up from germline, CDR1 is SEHNR and CDR2 is FQNEAQ (reference sequence). V was shortened by 5 bases and J by 7 bases, with 14 bases between the two germline ends. The CDR3 here is CASSHNGGNGELFF. CDR3 DNA sequence: TGTGCCAGCAGCCATAACGGAGGGAACGGGGAGCTGTTTTTT.

Only a few counts were recorded for this clonotype. The J gene is TRBJ1-2, the V gene TRBV19; no clear D. The CDR3 runs 14 residues. The germline V gene has CDR1 LNHDA and CDR2 SQIVND (reference sequence). Trimming shortened V by 3 bases and J by 8 bases, and 16 bases separated the two germline ends. CDR3 protein: CASSIGDRAAGYTF. Here the CDR3 DNA reads TGTGCCAGTAGTATTGGGGATCGGGCAGCGGGCTACACCTTC.

This clonotype appeared many times. Here the CDR3 reads CASSPPDSNQPQHF. The CDR3 DNA reads as TGTGCCAGCAGTCCCCCAGATAGCAATCAGCCCCAGCATTTT. The rearrangement uses TRBV12-3 or TRBV12-4 and TRBJ1-5; D uncertain. The CDR3 sequence is 14 residues long. Trimming stripped 5 bases from V and 0 bases from J, with 8 bases between.

This sequence joins TRBV29-1 and TRBJ1-2; D gene ambiguous. The CDR3 extends over 11 amino acids. Germline V CDR1 and CDR2: SQVTM, ANQGSEA. Trimming left V 8 bases short and J 2 bases short, with 9 bases between. CDR3 protein: CSLGSNYGYTF. CDR3 coding DNA: TGCAGCCTAGGGTCCAACTATGGCTACACCTTC. The variable domain in full, completed from reference TRBV29-1 and TRBJ1-2, reads SAVISQKPSRDICQRGTSLTIQCQVDSQVTMMFWYRQQPGQSLTLIATANQGSEATYESGFVIDKFPISRPNLTFSTLTVSNMSPEDSSIYLCSLGSNYGYTFGSGTRLTVV.

The chain is built from TRBV20-1 and TRBJ2-5; 9 nucleotides align to TRBD2. The CDR3 has 13 amino acids. Germline CDR1 is DFQATT and CDR2 is SNEGSKA (reference sequence). V dropped 5 bases and J dropped 2; count of bases not matched to a gene: 3. The CDR3 coding sequence is TGCAGTGCTGGACTAGCGCAACAAGAGACCCAGTACTTC. Its translation: CSAGLAQQETQYF.

The chain carries TRBV12-3 or TRBV12-4 and TRBJ1-5; possible D gene TRBD1, 5 bases. V was pared by 6 bases and J by 3 bases, with 12 bases between. The CDR3 runs 14 residues. The CDR3 region has the DNA TGTGCCAGCAGCCCTAGACAGCCCAATCAGCCCCAGCATTTT. It yields the protein CASSPRQPNQPQHF.

V usage is TRBV15 and J usage is TRBJ2-7; D is perhaps TRBD2 (5 bases). Germline assignment: CDR1 LNHNV and CDR2 YYDKDF (reference sequence). This CDR3 spans 14 amino acids. V shed 2 bases and J shed 6 bases, with 14 bases lying between them. The CDR3 nucleotides are TGTGCCACCAGCAGATCCCGGGTGGCGGGCGAGCAGTACTTC. Translating gives CATSRSRVAGEQYF.

This clonotype was detected a few times. The gene calls are TRBV20-1 and TRBJ2-7; 12 nucleotides agree with TRBD2. Per the germline V gene, CDR1 is DFQATT and CDR2 is SNEGSKA (reference sequence). V trimming: 3 bases; J trimming: 3 bases; junction bases outside the gene matches: 3. The CDR3 runs 14 residues. CDR3 region: CSASGLAGNYEQYF. For the CDR3, the DNA is TGCAGTGCTAGCGGACTAGCGGGAAACTACGAGCAGTACTTC.

J is TRBJ1-1 and V is TRBV29-1; no clear D gene. Trimming took off 4 bases at V and 7 bases at J, with 7 bases between the two ends. Germline V CDR1 and CDR2: SQVTM, ANQGSEA. The CDR3 covers 10 residues. The CDR3 spells CSVGVNEAFF. CDR3 nucleotides: TGCAGCGTTGGGGTGAATGAAGCTTTCTTT.

This chain uses TRBV5-1 with TRBJ1-4, with D perhaps matching TRBD1 (5 bases). V shed 4 bases and J shed 8 bases, with 12 bases lying between them. The germline V gene has CDR1 SGHRS and CDR2 YFSETQ. The CDR3 totals 13 residues. CDR3 residues: CASSQGGDEKLFF. The CDR3 bases are TGCGCCAGCAGCCAGGGAGGGGACGAAAAACTGTTTTTT.

The chain joins TRBV7-2 to TRBJ2-7; D uncertain. The germline gives CDR1 SGHTA, CDR2 FQGNSA. This CDR3 has 12 residues. Trimming stripped 4 bases from V and 2 bases from J, with 6 bases between. Here the CDR3 reads CASSSKTYEQYF. CDR3 DNA: TGTGCCAGCAGCTCCAAAACCTACGAGCAGTACTTC.

This clonotype was picked up a small number of times. The gene calls are TRBV5-4 and TRBJ1-1; 9 positions match TRBD1. Per germline, CDR1 SGHNT and CDR2 YYREEE (reference sequence). The ends lost 5 bases at V and 6 bases at J; junction bases unmatched: 8. CDR3 length: 14 residues. CDR3 sequence: CASSYRQGEAEAFF. For the CDR3, the DNA is TGTGCCAGCAGTTACCGACAGGGGGAGGCTGAAGCTTTCTTT. The whole variable domain, remainder taken from reference TRBV5-4 and TRBJ1-1, is ETGVTQSPTHLIKTRGQQVTLRCSSQSGHNTVSWYQQALGQGPQFIFQYYREEENGRGNFPPRFSGLQFPNYSSELNVNALELDDSALYLCASSYRQGEAEAFFGQGTRLTVV.